The 31 T cell receptor beta chains given below trace back to one sample, sequenced in a study of blood T cell repertoires in COVID-19. Libraries were prepared by immunoSEQ multiplex PCR; TCRdb keeps only in-frame clonotypes and omits some of them. The sample carries around 100,000 clones, roughly 80% recorded once. The sample was peripheral blood. These receptors were taken from a man aged 50-59 years with acute or convalescent COVID-19.

J is TRBJ2-3 and V is TRBV28; 8 nucleotides align to TRBD1. Germline lookup yields CDR1 MDHEN and CDR2 SYDVKM. The CDR3 is 15 amino acids. J lost 4 bases, V lost 5 bases, and 8 bases had no gene match. The CDR3 sequence: CASSAGGAGSDTQYF. CDR3 coding DNA: TGTGCCAGCAGTGCAGGGGGCGCGGGTTCAGATACGCAGTATTTT. Filled out from reference TRBV28 and TRBJ2-3, the complete variable domain reads DVKVTQSSRYLVKRTGEKVFLECVQDMDHENMFWYRQDPGLGLRLIYFSYDVKMKEKGDIPEGYSVSREKKERFSLILESASTNQTSMYLCASSAGGAGSDTQYFGPGTRLTVL.

This chain connects TRBV12-3 or TRBV12-4 to TRBJ1-3; D perhaps matches TRBD1 (5 bases). This CDR3 is built from 11 residues. V lost 4 bases and J 10 bases, leaving 8 bases between the germline ends. Here the CDR3 reads CASSSGSTIYF. The CDR3 DNA sequence: TGTGCCAGCAGTTCAGGGTCAACCATATATTTT.

V and J are TRBV5-1 and TRBJ1-6, with D unresolved. The CDR3 spans 15 residues. V dropped 7 bases and J dropped 0 bases, with 11 bases sitting between them. In germline, CDR1 is SGHRS, CDR2 YFSETQ. CDR3 in DNA: TGCGCCAGCGGACCGGGGAGCTCCTATAATTCACCCCTCCACTTT. Its translation: CASGPGSSYNSPLHF.

V usage is TRBV19 and J usage is TRBJ1-4; possible D gene TRBD1, 5 bases. Germline V lookup: CDR1 LNHDA, CDR2 SQIVND (reference sequence). The CDR3 covers 15 residues. V was cut by 5 bases and J by 3 bases, with 13 bases left in between. CDR3 coding DNA: TGTGCCAGTAGTCTCACCACGGGGGCTAATGAAAAACTGTTTTTT. It translates to CASSLTTGANEKLFF.

The V and J genes are TRBV6-5 and TRBJ1-2, with a possible D match to TRBD1 (6 bases). Deletions cut 5 bases from V and 8 bases from J, with 12 bases between. CDR3 length: 12 residues. Germline-derived CDR1 and CDR2 are MNHEY and SVGAGI. CDR3 residues: CASSPQGSGYTF. The CDR3 coding sequence is TGTGCCAGCAGTCCCCAGGGGAGCGGCTACACCTTC.

This chain connects TRBV9 to TRBJ2-2; D is perhaps TRBD1 (6 bases). Germline values: CDR1 SGDLS, CDR2 YYNGEE. V dropped 3 bases and J dropped 2 bases, with 17 bases sitting between them. CDR3 length: 17 amino acids. CDR3 in DNA: TGTGCCAGCAGCGCCCCCTCGGGCAGGGGAAACACCGGGGAGCTGTTTTTT. It translates to CASSAPSGRGNTGELFF.

This clone was counted only a few times. V gene TRBV19 combines with J gene TRBJ2-6; TRBD1 matches at 8 bases. CDR1 and CDR2 from the germline V gene are LNHDA and SQIVND (reference sequence). V lost 5 bases and J lost 0; bases outside the gene matches: 3. The CDR3 consists of 16 residues. The DNA of the CDR3 is TGTGCCAGTAGTGGACAGGGTCGCTCTGGGGCCAACGTCCTGACTTTC. Translation: CASSGQGRSGANVLTF.

The chain couples TRBV28 to TRBJ1-5; the match to TRBD1 covers 12 bases. V was clipped by 1 base and J by 7 bases; unmatched bases: 2. CDR3 length: 15 residues. Germline CDR1 and CDR2: MDHEN and SYDVKM. CDR3 nucleotide sequence: TGTGCCAGCAGTTTATACGGGACAGGGGGCCAGCCCCAGCATTTT. Translating it yields CASSLYGTGGQPQHF.

The chain links TRBV30 to TRBJ1-2; TRBD1 agrees at 9 bases. The CDR3 has 15 amino acids. V lost 4 bases to trimming and J lost 5 bases; unmatched junction nucleotides: 11. Germline V lookup: CDR1 GTSNPN, CDR2 SVGIG (reference sequence). The CDR3 region has the DNA TGTGCCTGGACCCGCCGGGACAGGGAGGGTTATGGCTACACCTTC. It translates to CAWTRRDREGYGYTF.

The rearrangement joins TRBV27 to TRBJ1-5; TRBD1 agrees at 7 bases. The germline CDR1 and CDR2 sequences are MNHEY and SMNVEV (reference sequence). This CDR3 spans 15 amino acids. With 5 bases clipped from V and 4 bases from J, the junction kept 8 bases outside the gene matches. CDR3 DNA: TGTGCCAGCAGTCCTGGTGCAGGGGGTAATCAGCCCCAGCATTTT. Translated: CASSPGAGGNQPQHF.

The chain couples TRBV6-5 to TRBJ1-2, with 7 bases fitting TRBD1. CDR1 is MNHEY and CDR2 is SVGAGI in the germline V gene. V shed 5 bases, J shed 4 bases, and the junction held 7 bases outside the gene matches. This CDR3 region has 14 residues. Written as DNA, the CDR3 is TGTGCCAGCAGTAAACAGGGGTCAAGCTATGGCTACACCTTC. Encoded protein: CASSKQGSSYGYTF.

This clone has more than one count but fewer than ten. The gene calls are TRBV15 and TRBJ1-2, with D uncertain. V was cut by 0 bases and J by 4 bases, with 12 bases left in between. This CDR3 comprises 15 residues. CDR1 is LNHNV and CDR2 is YYDKDF in the germline V gene (reference sequence). CDR3 sequence reads: CATSRDLPGTYGYTF. In DNA form, the CDR3 reads TGTGCCACCAGCAGAGATCTTCCAGGAACCTATGGCTACACCTTC.

The V gene is TRBV9, the J gene TRBJ2-1; 8 nucleotides match TRBD2. Germline V gene data show CDR1 as SGDLS and CDR2 as YYNGEE. The CDR3 length is 15 residues. Germline trimming cut 4 bases from V and 12 bases from J; bases unmatched to any gene: 15. CDR3 region: CASSQGLDHLSGQFF. CDR3 in DNA: TGTGCCAGCAGCCAGGGACTAGATCACCTGAGCGGGCAGTTCTTC.

This rearrangement joins TRBV29-1 to TRBJ2-5; TRBD1 agrees at 9 bases. CDR3 length equals 15 residues. Germline V gene sequence: CDR1 SQVTM, CDR2 ANQGSEA. Unmatched junction bases numbered 6, after V lost 4 bases and J lost 0 bases. The CDR3 reads CSVGDRDWYQETQYF. The CDR3 DNA follows: TGCAGCGTTGGGGACAGGGATTGGTACCAAGAGACCCAGTACTTC.

This sequence joins TRBV5-1 and TRBJ2-3, with 8 nucleotides matching TRBD1. The CDR3 runs 15 residues. Per the germline V gene, CDR1 is SGHRS and CDR2 is YFSETQ. V shed 5 bases and J 1 base; nucleotides not matched to a gene: 6. CDR3 DNA: TGCGCCAGCAGACGAGCGACAGGGGGCACAGATACGCAGTATTTT. This sequence encodes CASRRATGGTDTQYF.

V is TRBV19 and J is TRBJ1-4; D may be TRBD1 (6 bases). The germline gives CDR1 LNHDA, CDR2 SQIVND (reference sequence). The CDR3 loop spans 15 amino acids. Trimming took 4 bases from V and 6 from J, leaving 15 bases between them. The CDR3 DNA reads TGTGCCAGTAGTACCGGGGGGGCCCGGGATGAAAAACTGTTTTTT. As protein: CASSTGGARDEKLFF.

V and J are TRBV9 and TRBJ2-5; TRBD1 agrees at 10 bases. The V segment lost 0 bases and the J segment 4 bases; nucleotides outside the gene matches: 6. This CDR3 spans 16 amino acids. Germline values: CDR1 SGDLS, CDR2 YYNGEE. The CDR3 sequence: CASSVGGTGAGETQYF. In DNA, the CDR3 is TGTGCCAGCAGCGTAGGGGGGACAGGGGCAGGAGAGACCCAGTACTTC. The whole variable domain, remainder taken from reference TRBV9 and TRBJ2-5, is DSGVTQTPKHLITATGQRVTLRCSPRSGDLSVYWYQQSLDQGLQFLIQYYNGEERAKGNILERFSAQQFPDLHSELNLSSLELGDSALYFCASSVGGTGAGETQYFGPGTRLLVL.

This clone was detected many times. The V and J genes are TRBV5-1 and TRBJ1-1; D is undetermined. The CDR3 contains 14 residues. V lost 0 bases and J lost 4, with 10 bases in between. Germline values: CDR1 SGHRS, CDR2 YFSETQ. In nucleotides, the CDR3 is TGCGCCAGCAGCTTGGATTACACGGGCACTGAAGCTTTCTTT. Protein product: CASSLDYTGTEAFF.

This chain links TRBV29-1 with TRBJ2-1; 9 bases line up with TRBD1. Germline trimming cut 4 bases from V and 10 bases from J; bases unmatched to any gene: 8. CDR1 and CDR2 (germline): SQVTM, ANQGSEA. CDR3 length equals 13 residues. The CDR3 spells CSVVRDRVREQFF. Here the CDR3 DNA reads TGCAGCGTTGTAAGGGACAGGGTGCGGGAGCAGTTCTTC.

V and J are TRBV19 and TRBJ1-6; D is undetermined. Between the trimmed V and J ends, which lost 7 bases and 12 bases, there was a span of 16 bases. The length of the CDR3 is 13 residues. Per the germline V gene, CDR1 is LNHDA and CDR2 is SQIVND (reference sequence). The CDR3: CASTDRSEGPLHF. For the CDR3, the DNA is TGTGCCAGTACCGACCGATCGGAGGGACCCCTCCACTTT.

V is TRBV6-1 and J is TRBJ2-3; D call uncertain. Trimming cost V 2 bases and J 8 bases, with 8 bases left between them. The CDR3 consists of 12 residues. Germline V CDR1 and CDR2: MNHNS, SASEGT. The CDR3 DNA reads TGTGCCAGCAGTGAACCGCTAGTTACGCAGTATTTT. As protein: CASSEPLVTQYF.

This clone has a handful of counts. The rearrangement links TRBV6-5 to TRBJ2-7, with D possibly being TRBD1 (5 bases). This CDR3 contains 15 residues. The V end was cut by 4 bases, the J end by 3 bases, with 16 bases between. Germline V gene lookup returns CDR1 MNHEY and CDR2 SVGAGI. The CDR3 reads CASSSLETVNYEQYF. The CDR3 DNA sequence: TGTGCCAGCAGTTCACTCGAGACAGTAAACTACGAGCAGTACTTC.

This clone occurred a few times. V and J are TRBV27 and TRBJ1-2, with 9 bases that match TRBD1. J gave up 0 bases and V 6 bases, and 2 bases lay outside the gene matches. Germline CDR1 reads MNHEY; CDR2 reads SMNVEV (reference sequence). The CDR3 sequence is 14 residues long. CDR3 coding DNA: TGTGCCAGCAGGAGACAGGGGGCTAACTATGGCTACACCTTC. It specifies CASRRQGANYGYTF.

The rearrangement links TRBV28 to TRBJ1-5; D is possibly TRBD1 (5 bases). Trimming shortened V by 3 bases and J by 2 bases, and 17 bases separated the two germline ends. The CDR3 has 17 residues. Germline CDR1 is MDHEN and CDR2 is SYDVKM. CDR3 protein: CASSFAGTGFGNQPQHF. The CDR3 nucleotides read TGTGCCAGCAGTTTTGCGGGGACGGGTTTCGGCAATCAGCCCCAGCATTTT. Full variable domain (outside the CDR3, taken from reference TRBV28 and TRBJ1-5): DVKVTQSSRYLVKRTGEKVFLECVQDMDHENMFWYRQDPGLGLRLIYFSYDVKMKEKGDIPEGYSVSREKKERFSLILESASTNQTSMYLCASSFAGTGFGNQPQHFGDGTRLSIL.

The chain employs TRBV7-8 and TRBJ1-2; D not certain. The CDR3 loop spans 14 amino acids. V lost 2 bases, J lost 6 bases, and 13 bases lay in between. Germline loops: CDR1 SGHVS, CDR2 FQNEAQ. The CDR3 reads CASSLFFGEDGYTF. CDR3 coding DNA: TGTGCCAGCAGCTTATTTTTCGGTGAAGATGGCTACACCTTC.

This clone was counted a single time. V and J are TRBV2 and TRBJ2-6, with a weak D call TRBD1 (5 bases). V lost 6 bases and J lost 0, with 15 bases in between. CDR3 length: 17 residues. Germline CDR1 and CDR2: SNHLY and FYNNEI. CDR3 in amino acids: CASSPRVQGSGANVLTF. The CDR3 region has the DNA TGTGCCAGCAGCCCAAGAGTCCAGGGCTCTGGGGCCAACGTCCTGACTTTC.

In DNA, the CDR3 is TGTGCCAGCAGCTTAGGACAGATCCAAGAGACCCAGTACTTC. It encodes CASSLGQIQETQYF. This rearrangement joins TRBV7-6 to TRBJ2-5, with a tentative D call TRBD1 (5 bases). Germline-derived CDR1 and CDR2 are SGHVS and FNYEAQ. With 1 base removed from V and 1 base from J, the gap between germline ends came to 7 bases. The CDR3 sequence is 14 residues long. The full variable domain, with the rest looked up from reference TRBV7-6 and TRBJ2-5, is GAGVSQSPRYKVTKRGQDVALRCDPISGHVSLYWYRQALGQGPEFLTYFNYEAQQDKSGLPNDRFSAERPEGSISTLTIQRTEQRDSAMYRCASSLGQIQETQYFGPGTRLLVL.

The chain couples TRBV19 to TRBJ2-5, with TRBD1 as a possible D gene (7 bases). V lost 5 bases, J lost 0 bases, and 13 bases lay in between. The germline gives CDR1 LNHDA, CDR2 SQIVND (reference sequence). This CDR3 region has 15 residues. The CDR3: CASSQAGGYQETQYF. The CDR3 nucleotides read TGTGCCAGTAGTCAGGCAGGGGGGTACCAAGAGACCCAGTACTTC. The full variable domain, with the rest looked up from reference TRBV19 and TRBJ2-5, is DGGITQSPKYLFRKEGQNVTLSCEQNLNHDAMYWYRQDPGQGLRLIYYSQIVNDFQKGDIAEGYSVSREKKESFPLTVTSAQKNPTAFYLCASSQAGGYQETQYFGPGTRLLVL.

J is TRBJ1-2 and V is TRBV5-4, with 9 bases lining up with TRBD1. This CDR3 has 13 amino acids. CDR1 and CDR2 (germline): SGHNT, YYREEE (reference sequence). The trim removed 5 bases at V and 8 bases at J, leaving 7 bases unmatched. CDR3 protein: CASRRGTGNGYTF. The CDR3 DNA reads as TGTGCCAGCAGGAGGGGGACAGGGAACGGCTACACCTTC.

This clone appeared a single time. The chain has TRBV3-1 (or the pseudogene TRBV3-2) and TRBJ1-4, with TRBD1 matching over 9 bases. V dropped 6 bases and J dropped 5; count of bases not matched to a gene: 7. The length of the CDR3 is 15 residues. Germline assignment: CDR1 LGHDT and CDR2 YNNKEL (reference sequence). The CDR3 DNA is TGTGCCAGCAGTCCTACAGGGGGCAGGAATGAAAAACTGTTTTTT. Translation gives CASSPTGGRNEKLFF.

The rearrangement uses TRBV27 and TRBJ2-7, with D maybe TRBD1 (5 bases). The CDR3 runs to 14 residues. Trimming cost V 2 bases and J 3 bases, with 11 bases left between them. Germline assignment: CDR1 MNHEY and CDR2 SMNVEV (reference sequence). CDR3 DNA: TGTGCCAGCAGTTTAGCAGGGAATAGCTACGAGCAGTACTTC. Translated: CASSLAGNSYEQYF.